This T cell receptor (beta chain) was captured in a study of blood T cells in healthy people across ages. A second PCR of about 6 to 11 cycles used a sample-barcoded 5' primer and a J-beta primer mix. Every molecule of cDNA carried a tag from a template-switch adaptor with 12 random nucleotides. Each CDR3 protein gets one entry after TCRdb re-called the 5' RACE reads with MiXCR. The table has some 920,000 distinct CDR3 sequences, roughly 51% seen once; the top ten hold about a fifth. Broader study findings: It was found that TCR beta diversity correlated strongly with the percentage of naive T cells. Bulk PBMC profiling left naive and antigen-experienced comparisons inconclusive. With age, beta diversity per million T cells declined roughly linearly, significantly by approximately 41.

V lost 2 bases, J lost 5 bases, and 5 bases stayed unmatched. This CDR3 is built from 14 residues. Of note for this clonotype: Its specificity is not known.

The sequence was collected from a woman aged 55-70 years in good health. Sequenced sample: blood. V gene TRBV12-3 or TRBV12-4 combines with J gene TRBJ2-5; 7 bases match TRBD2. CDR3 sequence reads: CASSLRGESETQYF. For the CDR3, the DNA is TGTGCCAGCAGTTTACGGGGGGAATCGGAGACCCAGTACTTC.